This is a list of T cell receptor beta chains from one sample in a study of cytomegalovirus exposure and HLA in healthy donors. The protocol was immunoSEQ multiplex PCR, while the TCRdb copy is restricted to in-frame clones and leaves out a portion. The sample consists of 70,000 to 80,000 clones, roughly 94% of them appearing once. The sample comprised PBMCs. These TCRs come from a woman aged 18-30 years in good health and CMV-seropositive. Both conserved end residues are part of each CDR3. The D gene is left open where the match is weak. Clone size is stated in some rows and not others, as once, few, many or a class when expanded.

v_gene	j_gene	d_gene	abundance	CDR3aa	CDR3nt
TRBV6-1	TRBJ1-5	-	-	CASSESMGSGAQPQHF	TGTGCCAGCAGTGAAAGTATGGGTTCAGGGGCTCAGCCCCAGCATTTT
TRBV4-2	TRBJ2-7	-	-	CASSQDLGGYEQYF	TGTGCCAGCAGCCAAGATCTCGGCGGCTACGAGCAGTACTTC
TRBV28	TRBJ1-4	-	-	CASSQRGMRKLFF	TGTGCCAGCAGTCAAAGGGGTATGAGAAAACTGTTTTTT
TRBV5-1	TRBJ2-1	TRBD2	-	CASSLARLAGGDEQFF	TGCGCCAGCAGCTTGGCACGGCTAGCGGGAGGGGATGAGCAGTTCTTC
TRBV4-1	TRBJ2-7	TRBD2	-	CASSRTLAGAGEQYF	TGCGCCAGCAGCCGAACACTAGCGGGGGCTGGCGAGCAGTACTTC
TRBV6-5	TRBJ1-1	-	few	CASSYSTVNTEAFF	TGTGCCAGCAGTTACTCGACAGTGAACACTGAAGCTTTCTTT
TRBV6-5	TRBJ1-2	TRBD1	-	CASTPDRIIGGYTF	TGTGCCAGCACCCCGGACAGGATCATTGGTGGCTACACCTTC
TRBV5-4	TRBJ1-2	-	once	CASSLSQNYGYTF	TGTGCCAGCAGCTTGTCACAGAACTATGGCTACACCTTC
TRBV6-1	TRBJ2-5	-	few	CASSRWRAEETQYF	TGTGCCAGCAGTCGATGGAGGGCCGAAGAGACCCAGTACTTC
TRBV7-3	TRBJ2-5	-	-	CASLPARGYGEETQYF	TGTGCCAGCCTACCCGCCCGTGGGTATGGAGAAGAGACCCAGTACTTC
TRBV7-9	TRBJ2-7	TRBD2	once	CASSLGGAGGLHSYEQYF	TGTGCCAGCAGCTTAGGGGGAGCGGGGGGCCTCCACTCCTACGAGCAGTACTTC
TRBV29-1	TRBJ2-1	TRBD2	-	CSASLLREGNEQFF	TGCAGCGCCTCTCTGCTGCGGGAGGGTAATGAGCAGTTCTTC
TRBV7-9	TRBJ2-7	-	-	CASSRGPGSGTYEQYF	TGTGCCAGCAGCCGAGGACCGGGATCCGGTACTTACGAGCAGTACTTC
TRBV29-1	TRBJ1-5	TRBD1	few	CSVSSGTGERNNQPQHF	TGCAGCGTTTCCTCCGGGACAGGGGAGAGAAACAATCAGCCCCAGCATTTT
TRBV19	TRBJ2-7	TRBD1	-	CASSRQGTFYEQYF	TGTGCCAGTAGCAGACAGGGAACGTTCTACGAGCAGTACTTC
TRBV27	TRBJ1-1	-	-	CASSFTYLNTEAFF	TGTGCCAGCAGTTTTACTTACTTGAACACTGAAGCTTTCTTT
TRBV9	TRBJ2-1	TRBD1	-	CASSVDSGQLYNEQFF	TGTGCCAGCAGCGTAGACTCGGGACAGCTGTACAATGAGCAGTTCTTC
TRBV6-1	TRBJ2-4	TRBD1	-	CASSAGTGVVIQYF	TGTGCCAGCAGTGCCGGGACAGGGGTCGTCATTCAGTACTTC
TRBV27	TRBJ1-1	-	-	CASSWGRRTEAFF	TGTGCCAGCAGTTGGGGGCGACGGACTGAAGCTTTCTTT
TRBV25-1	TRBJ2-5	TRBD1	-	CASSATGVGTQYF	TGTGCCAGCAGTGCGACAGGGGTTGGGACCCAGTACTTC
TRBV9	TRBJ2-6	-	-	CASSEPSGANVLTF	TGTGCCAGCAGCGAGCCCTCCGGGGCCAACGTCCTGACTTTC
TRBV7-9	TRBJ1-2	-	-	CASSHPGLNYGYTF	TGTGCCAGCAGCCACCCCGGACTTAACTATGGCTACACCTTC
TRBV5-4	TRBJ1-1	TRBD1	-	CASSLWTGGVNTEAFF	TGTGCCAGCAGCCTTTGGACAGGCGGCGTGAACACTGAAGCTTTCTTT
TRBV9	TRBJ2-3	-	once	CASSLTLISTDTQYF	TGTGCCAGCAGCTTGACACTTATCAGCACAGATACGCAGTATTTT
TRBV7-8	TRBJ2-4	-	-	CASSWGILGGAKNIQYF	TGTGCCAGCAGCTGGGGTATCCTAGGGGGAGCCAAAAACATTCAGTACTTC
TRBV4-2	TRBJ1-3	-	-	CASSQEKPEAFYSGNTIYF	TGTGCCAGCAGCCAAGAAAAGCCCGAGGCCTTCTACTCTGGAAACACCATATATTTT
TRBV5-1	TRBJ2-2	-	-	CASSLRGDLTGELFF	TGCGCCAGCAGCTTAAGGGGCGACCTCACCGGGGAGCTGTTTTTT
TRBV5-1	TRBJ2-3	-	few	CASSLGGGASDTQYF	TGCGCCAGCAGCTTGGGTGGGGGGGCATCAGATACGCAGTATTTT
TRBV7-2	TRBJ2-7	-	-	CASSVRGSYEQYF	TGTGCCAGCAGCGTCAGGGGCTCCTACGAGCAGTACTTC
TRBV9	TRBJ2-1	TRBD2	-	CASSHVRLAAYNEQFF	TGTGCCAGCAGCCATGTCCGACTAGCGGCCTACAATGAGCAGTTCTTC
TRBV6-5	TRBJ1-1	-	-	CASSWMGGAEAFF	TGTGCCAGCAGCTGGATGGGGGGGGCTGAAGCTTTCTTT
TRBV11-3	TRBJ2-1	-	-	CASSLDGGTLYNEQFF	TGTGCCAGCAGCTTAGACGGCGGGACGCTATACAATGAGCAGTTCTTC
TRBV5-1	TRBJ2-1	TRBD2	once	CASEGLADNEQFF	TGCGCCAGCGAAGGACTAGCGGACAATGAGCAGTTCTTC
TRBV4-1	TRBJ1-5	-	-	CASSQEGVQPQHF	TGCGCCAGCAGCCAAGAGGGAGTACAGCCCCAGCATTTT
TRBV5-8	TRBJ1-2	-	-	CASSPRRGSNYGYTF	TGTGCCAGCAGCCCAAGGCGGGGGAGCAACTATGGCTACACCTTC
TRBV19	TRBJ1-2	TRBD1	-	CASSPRTGDGYTF	TGTGCCAGTAGTCCCCGGACAGGGGACGGCTACACCTTC
TRBV28	TRBJ1-3	-	-	CASTPSLGPGNTIYF	TGTGCCAGCACCCCCAGTCTGGGGCCTGGAAACACCATATATTTT
TRBV4-2	TRBJ1-5	-	-	CASSQESRGLGPQHF	TGTGCCAGCAGCCAAGAGTCCCGGGGTCTAGGGCCCCAGCATTTT
TRBV7-9	TRBJ1-4	-	-	CASSPRGRVEKLFF	TGTGCCAGCAGCCCCCGCGGCAGGGTGGAAAAACTGTTTTTT
TRBV6-4	TRBJ2-2	TRBD2	-	CASSRLGLAGVGTGELFF	TGTGCCAGCAGCCGTCTTGGACTAGCGGGAGTAGGAACCGGGGAGCTGTTTTTT
TRBV7-2	TRBJ2-7	-	-	CASSLWRLRGVDEQYF	TGTGCCAGCAGCCTCTGGCGGCTCAGGGGAGTGGACGAGCAGTACTTC
TRBV9	TRBJ2-3	-	-	CASSVGKRPSTDTQYF	TGTGCCAGCAGCGTAGGGAAGCGGCCTAGCACAGATACGCAGTATTTT
TRBV9	TRBJ1-4	TRBD1	-	CASSLGQINEKLFF	TGTGCCAGCAGCTTGGGACAGATTAATGAAAAACTGTTTTTT
TRBV10-2	TRBJ1-1	-	-	CASSESGSTEAFF	TGCGCCAGCAGTGAATCAGGTAGCACTGAAGCTTTCTTT
TRBV7-2	TRBJ1-1	-	-	CASSLAVDITTEAFF	TGTGCCAGCAGCTTAGCGGTGGACATTACCACTGAAGCTTTCTTT
TRBV15	TRBJ1-5	TRBD1	once	CATSRDFGQGQPQHF	TGTGCCACCAGCAGAGATTTTGGACAGGGACAGCCCCAGCATTTT
TRBV30	TRBJ1-1	-	-	CAWRREMNTEAFF	TGTGCCTGGAGGAGGGAGATGAACACTGAAGCTTTCTTT
TRBV29-1	TRBJ2-3	-	-	CSLEASDTQYF	TGCAGCCTGGAGGCATCAGATACGCAGTATTTT
TRBV28	TRBJ1-4	-	-	CASSPIKTLVLPNEKLFF	TGTGCCAGCAGTCCAATTAAAACCCTGGTACTCCCTAATGAAAAACTGTTTTTT
TRBV5-4	TRBJ2-1	TRBD2	-	CASSDGTSVYNEQFF	TGTGCCAGCAGCGACGGGACTAGCGTATACAATGAGCAGTTCTTC
TRBV5-6	TRBJ2-3	TRBD2	-	CASSLGTSWDTQYF	TGTGCCAGCAGCTTGGGGACTAGCTGGGATACGCAGTATTTT
TRBV6-5	TRBJ1-6	-	-	CASSYGTGGTPLHF	TGTGCCAGCAGTTACGGTACGGGTGGAACACCCCTCCACTTT
TRBV6-1	TRBJ2-4	TRBD1	-	CASRLDRVAKNIQYF	TGTGCCAGCAGGCTGGACAGGGTAGCCAAAAACATTCAGTACTTC